These T cell receptor beta chains were read from a single sample in a study of blood T cell repertoires in COVID-19. Generated by immunoSEQ multiplex PCR, the TCRdb table keeps only in-frame clones and is missing some. Among 70,000 or so clones, under 95% were seen once, and the ten largest hold more than 7%. The sequenced material came from peripheral blood. The receptors shown here come from a human donor in a cohort sampled during active COVID-19. Each CDR3 is given without its conserved first and last residue.

v_gene,j_gene,CDR3aa
TRBV10-3,TRBJ1-1,AIRTGQLNTEAF
TRBV6-5,TRBJ1-5,ASTSTSDRVDKH
TRBV6-5,TRBJ1-1,ASRGQPNTEAF
TRBV6-6,TRBJ2-7,ASRAAGQEPYEQY
TRBV7-9,TRBJ2-7,ASSSRASGYEQY
TRBV28,TRBJ1-4,ASSFQGPAVTLFATNEKLF
TRBV2,TRBJ2-7,ASSERSAGVHEQY
TRBV5-1,TRBJ2-7,ASSSSGQGAHEQY
TRBV7-9,TRBJ1-2,ASSGQGRDYGYT
TRBV27,TRBJ2-7,ASGPGQGYEQY
TRBV4-1,TRBJ1-5,ASSQRGQGSNQPQH
TRBV27,TRBJ2-7,ASSPRDKSYEQY
TRBV6-2/TRBV6-3,TRBJ1-1,ASTYAKGFHTEAF
TRBV7-3,TRBJ2-6,ASSSPGTGGSGANVLT